The rows below give T cell receptor beta chains drawn from one sample of a study of post-analysis software for immune sequencing data. In TCRdb, the PCR reads were re-called with MiXCR into one record per CDR3 protein. Of about 200,000 distinct CDR3 sequences detected, over 25% appear once; the ten largest clones hold 3.4%. Source material: blood. The receptor set was obtained from a girl aged 2-17 years with multiple sclerosis. Each CDR3 is given with its conserved first and last residue.

V: TRBV12-3/TRBV12-4
CDR3: CASSWGTGADTQYF

V: TRBV29-1
CDR3: CSVGARSTDTQYF

V: TRBV7-9
CDR3: CASSLAGRGGVHEQYF

V: TRBV2
CDR3: CASRARLTSGRANEQFF

V: TRBV14
CDR3: CASSQKGLAGVGETQYF

V: TRBV7-9
CDR3: CASSPYTDYNEQFF

V: TRBV12-3/TRBV12-4
CDR3: CASSPSRDTLNTEAFF

V: TRBV29-1
CDR3: CSAIQGSGNTIYF

V: TRBV28
CDR3: CASSWDPGARSEQYF

V: TRBV5-1
CDR3: CASRDIFNSTNPSANIQYF

V: TRBV3-1
CDR3: CASSQSPGQNYEQYF

V: TRBV6-6
CDR3: CASSLVGEKLFF

V: TRBV11-2
CDR3: CASSFTRDLSSYNEQFF

V: TRBV7-9
CDR3: CASSRGQGTDTQYF

V: TRBV7-9
CDR3: CASSFSGDYEQYF

V: TRBV28
CDR3: CAGSSLGTSGRNEQFF

V: TRBV20-1
CDR3: CSARDGVLAYNEQFF

V: TRBV28
CDR3: CAILDRQETQYF

V: TRBV29-1
CDR3: CSVEGAGGHEQYF

V: TRBV10-3
CDR3: CAISGPWSYEQYF

V: TRBV29-1
CDR3: CSGTGLAVQETQYF

V: TRBV15
CDR3: CATSRKKGRGGYEQYF

V: TRBV7-9
CDR3: CASSSPRTSGVSTDTQYF

V: TRBV7-9
CDR3: CASSFPGSSTDTQYF

V: TRBV5-1
CDR3: CASSLFLAGDTEAFF

V: TRBV5-1
CDR3: CASSLAAGVGTEAFF

V: TRBV5-6
CDR3: CASSLGQGARVQYF

V: TRBV20-1
CDR3: CSANDIRTGQGGEQYF

V: TRBV20-1
CDR3: CSARDLGISYF